The entry below gives a single T cell receptor (beta chain) sequence along with its context. In the authors' methods: Cell counts per sample came from amplifying reference gene primers. The repertoire was sequenced with immunoSEQ multiplex PCR; TCRdb's copy has only in-frame clones and lacks some. The D gene and trimming were derived from the DNA, and the V and J assignments and clone size from that table. This table holds more than 85,000 clones, 75% to 85% found once. This sample was included in a study of blood T cell repertoires in COVID-19. Overall study context: COVID-19 samples, acute and convalescent, were from the United States, Italy and Spain. T cells, B-cell-depleted T cells, or PBMCs supplied cDNA or gDNA.

Trimming pared 0 bases from V and 7 bases from J, leaving 12 bases between. The germline CDR1 and CDR2 sequences are SEHNR and FQNEAQ (reference sequence). The CDR3 extends over 15 amino acids. Sequencing was carried out using peripheral blood. The chain recombines TRBV7-9 with TRBJ2-2; D remains ambiguous. This sequence was found in a woman older than 75 with active or convalescent COVID-19. DNA of the CDR3: TGTGCCAGCAGCTTAGCGCTCCACTCGGGCGGGGAGCTGTTTTTT. This translates into CASSLALHSGGELFF.